The TCR beta chain under discussion was sequenced for a study of shared clonotypes between healthy human individuals. Study-wide context: The study enrolled a couple of women and a few men aged 18 to 49. Overall study results and limits: Rarefaction gave evidence that sorted-subset sequencing remained incomplete despite large depth. Clonotypes shared by all four sorted-subset donors had higher generation probabilities than non-shared clonotypes.

The repertoire was sequenced with immunoSEQ multiplex PCR; TCRdb's copy has only in-frame clones and lacks some. Seen here are approximately 2,300,000 clones, around 93% observed once, and the top ten hold 0.3% to 0.4%. Investigators divided CD4+ cells into CD45RA+ naive and CD45RA-negative memory subsets. This clone was picked up a small number of times. Its cognate antigen is unknown. The specimen was naive CD4+ T cells from PBMCs. Documented subset: CD45RA+ positively selected. This receptor was identified in a man aged 18-30 years in good health. Some clones in this sample may be carry-over from other donors' samples.

The CDR3: CASSLGQESYGYTF. CDR3 DNA sequence: TGTGCCAGCAGCTTGGGACAGGAAAGCTATGGCTACACCTTC. The V call is TRBV2, the J call TRBJ1-2, with 8 bases aligning to TRBD1. Germline assignment: CDR1 SNHLY and CDR2 FYNNEI. The CDR3 contains 14 residues. The V gene end was trimmed by 6 bases and the J gene end by 4 bases; junction bases not matched to a gene: 7.